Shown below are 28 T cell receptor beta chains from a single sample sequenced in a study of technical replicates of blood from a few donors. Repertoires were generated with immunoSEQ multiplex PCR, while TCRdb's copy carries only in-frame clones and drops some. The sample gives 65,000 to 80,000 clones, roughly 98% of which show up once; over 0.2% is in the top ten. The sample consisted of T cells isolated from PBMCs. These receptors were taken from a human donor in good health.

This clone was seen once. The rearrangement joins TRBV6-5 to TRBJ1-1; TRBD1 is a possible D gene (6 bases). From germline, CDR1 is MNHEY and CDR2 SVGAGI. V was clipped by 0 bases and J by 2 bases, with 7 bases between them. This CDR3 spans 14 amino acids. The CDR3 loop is CASSYSGANTEAFF. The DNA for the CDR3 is TGTGCCAGCAGTTACTCGGGGGCCAACACTGAAGCTTTCTTT.

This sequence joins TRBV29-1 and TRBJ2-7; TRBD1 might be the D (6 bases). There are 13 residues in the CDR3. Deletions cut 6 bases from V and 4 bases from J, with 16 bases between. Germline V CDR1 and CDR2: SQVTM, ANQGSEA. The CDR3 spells CSVLTGDSYEQYF. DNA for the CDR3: TGCAGCGTCCTGACAGGAGATTCTTACGAGCAGTACTTC.

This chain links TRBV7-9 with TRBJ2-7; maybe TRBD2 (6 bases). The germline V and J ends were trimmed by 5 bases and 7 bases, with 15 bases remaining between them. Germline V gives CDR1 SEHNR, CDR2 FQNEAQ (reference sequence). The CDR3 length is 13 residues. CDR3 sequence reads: CASSLGGVGEQYF. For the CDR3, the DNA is TGTGCCAGCAGCCTGGGGGGAGTGGGAGAGCAGTACTTC.

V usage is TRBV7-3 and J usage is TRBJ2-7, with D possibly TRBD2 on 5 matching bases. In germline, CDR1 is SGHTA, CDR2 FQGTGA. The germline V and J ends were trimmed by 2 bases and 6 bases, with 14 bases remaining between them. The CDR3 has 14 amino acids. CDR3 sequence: CASSLAPGEGEQYF. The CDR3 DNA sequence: TGTGCCAGCAGCTTAGCTCCAGGTGAGGGCGAGCAGTACTTC.

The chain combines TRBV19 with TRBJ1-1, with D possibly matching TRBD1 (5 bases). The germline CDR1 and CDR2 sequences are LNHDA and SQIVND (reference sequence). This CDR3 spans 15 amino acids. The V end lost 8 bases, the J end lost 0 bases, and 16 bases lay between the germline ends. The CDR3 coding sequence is TGTGCCAGTTGGGGCTACGGGTCCATGAACACTGAAGCTTTCTTT. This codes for CASWGYGSMNTEAFF. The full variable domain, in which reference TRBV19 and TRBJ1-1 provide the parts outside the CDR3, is DGGITQSPKYLFRKEGQNVTLSCEQNLNHDAMYWYRQDPGQGLRLIYYSQIVNDFQKGDIAEGYSVSREKKESFPLTVTSAQKNPTAFYLCASWGYGSMNTEAFFGQGTRLTVV.

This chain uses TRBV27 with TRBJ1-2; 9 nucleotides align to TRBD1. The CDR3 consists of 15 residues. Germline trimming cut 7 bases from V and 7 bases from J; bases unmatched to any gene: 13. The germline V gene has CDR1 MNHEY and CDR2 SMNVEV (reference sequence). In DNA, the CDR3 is TGTGCCAGCAAGGAAGGAGGGACAGGGTATGTTGGCTACACCTTC. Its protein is CASKEGGTGYVGYTF.

CDR3 coding DNA: TGCGCCAGCAGTCAATCCCCAAGGCGGAGATATGGCTACACCTTC. It is translated as CASSQSPRRRYGYTF. The chain couples TRBV23-1 to TRBJ1-2; D ambiguous. TRBV23-1 counts as an open reading frame of uncertain function. The V end lost 0 bases, the J end lost 5 bases, and 13 bases lay between the germline ends. This CDR3 has 15 residues.

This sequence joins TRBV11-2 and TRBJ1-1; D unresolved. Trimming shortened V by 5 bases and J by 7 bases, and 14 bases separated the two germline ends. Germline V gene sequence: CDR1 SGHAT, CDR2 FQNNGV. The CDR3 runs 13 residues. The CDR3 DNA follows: TGTGCCAGCAGCGTTACGTGGGCGATTGAAGCTTTCTTT. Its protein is CASSVTWAIEAFF.

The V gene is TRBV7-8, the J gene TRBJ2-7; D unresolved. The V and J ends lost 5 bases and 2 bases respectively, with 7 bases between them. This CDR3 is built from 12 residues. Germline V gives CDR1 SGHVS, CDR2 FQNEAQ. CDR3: CASSVTAYEQYF. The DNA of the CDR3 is TGTGCCAGCAGCGTAACAGCCTACGAGCAGTACTTC.

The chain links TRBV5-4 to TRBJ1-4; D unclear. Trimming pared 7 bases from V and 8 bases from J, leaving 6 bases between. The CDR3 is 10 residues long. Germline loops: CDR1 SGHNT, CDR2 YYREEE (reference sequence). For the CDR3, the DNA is TGTGCCAGCTCCCGGGAAAAACTGTTTTTT. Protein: CASSREKLFF.

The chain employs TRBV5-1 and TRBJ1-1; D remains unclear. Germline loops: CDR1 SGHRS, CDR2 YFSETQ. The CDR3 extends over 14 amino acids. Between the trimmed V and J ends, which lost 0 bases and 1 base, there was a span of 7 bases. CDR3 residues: CASSLVSGNTEAFF. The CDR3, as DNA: TGCGCCAGCAGCTTGGTCTCAGGGAACACTGAAGCTTTCTTT.

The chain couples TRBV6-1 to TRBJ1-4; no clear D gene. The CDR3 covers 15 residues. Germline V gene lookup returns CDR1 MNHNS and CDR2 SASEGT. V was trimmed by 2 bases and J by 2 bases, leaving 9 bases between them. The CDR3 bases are TGTGCCAGCAGTGAATTCCCCTTGACTAATGAAAAACTGTTTTTT. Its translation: CASSEFPLTNEKLFF.

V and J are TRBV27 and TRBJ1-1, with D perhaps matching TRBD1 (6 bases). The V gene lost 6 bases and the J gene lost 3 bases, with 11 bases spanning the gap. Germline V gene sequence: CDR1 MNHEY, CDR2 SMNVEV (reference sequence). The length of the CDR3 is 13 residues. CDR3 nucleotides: TGTGCCAGCAGCCTCACAGGGTACACTGAAGCTTTCTTT. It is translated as CASSLTGYTEAFF.

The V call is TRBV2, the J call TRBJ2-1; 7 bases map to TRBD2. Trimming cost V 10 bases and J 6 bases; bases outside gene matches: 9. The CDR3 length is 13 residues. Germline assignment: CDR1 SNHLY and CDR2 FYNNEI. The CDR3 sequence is CANTSRLANEQFF. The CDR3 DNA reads TGTGCCAACACATCTAGACTAGCCAATGAGCAGTTCTTC.

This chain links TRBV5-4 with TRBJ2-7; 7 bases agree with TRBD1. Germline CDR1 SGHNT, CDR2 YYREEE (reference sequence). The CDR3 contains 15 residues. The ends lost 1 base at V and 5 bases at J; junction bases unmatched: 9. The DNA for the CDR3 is TGTGCCAGCAGCTTGTCCCAAGACAGGGCCCACGAGCAGTACTTC. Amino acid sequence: CASSLSQDRAHEQYF.

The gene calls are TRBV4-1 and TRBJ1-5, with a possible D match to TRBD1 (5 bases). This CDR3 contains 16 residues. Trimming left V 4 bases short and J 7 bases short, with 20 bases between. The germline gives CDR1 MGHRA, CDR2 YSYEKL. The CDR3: CASSPRGGDRGQPQHF. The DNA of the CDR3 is TGCGCCAGCAGCCCCCGGGGGGGGGATCGAGGACAGCCCCAGCATTTT.

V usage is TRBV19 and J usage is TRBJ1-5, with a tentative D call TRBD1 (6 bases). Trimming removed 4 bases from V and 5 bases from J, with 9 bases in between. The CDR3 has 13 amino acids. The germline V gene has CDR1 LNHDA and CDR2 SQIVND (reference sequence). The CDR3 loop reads CASSNRAYQPQHF. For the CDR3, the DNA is TGTGCCAGTAGTAACAGGGCTTATCAGCCCCAGCATTTT.

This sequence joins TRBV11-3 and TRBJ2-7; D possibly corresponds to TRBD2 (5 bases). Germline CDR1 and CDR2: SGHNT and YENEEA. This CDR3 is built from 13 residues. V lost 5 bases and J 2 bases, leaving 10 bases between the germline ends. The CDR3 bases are TGTGCCAGCAGCCCGGACTCGCCCTACGAGCAGTACTTC. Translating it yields CASSPDSPYEQYF.

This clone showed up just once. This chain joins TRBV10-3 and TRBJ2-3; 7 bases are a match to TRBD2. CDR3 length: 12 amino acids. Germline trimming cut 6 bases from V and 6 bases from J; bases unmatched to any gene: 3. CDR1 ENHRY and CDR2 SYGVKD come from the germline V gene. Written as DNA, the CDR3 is TGTGCCATCAGGGGTAGCGGGGATACGCAGTATTTT. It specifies CAIRGSGDTQYF.

The CDR3 protein is CASSGQGNTEAFF. CDR3 DNA sequence: TGTGCCAGCTCCGGACAGGGGAACACTGAAGCTTTCTTT. The gene calls are TRBV18 and TRBJ1-1; 8 bases are shared with TRBD1. The CDR3 spans 13 residues. J was trimmed by 1 base and V by 6 bases; bases with no gene match: 1. Germline assignment: CDR1 KGHSH and CDR2 LQKENI.

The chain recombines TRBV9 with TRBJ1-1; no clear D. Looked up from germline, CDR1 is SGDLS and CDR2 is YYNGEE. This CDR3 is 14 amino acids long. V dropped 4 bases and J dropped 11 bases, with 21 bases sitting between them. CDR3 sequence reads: CASSLSGGITGAFF. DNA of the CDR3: TGTGCCAGCAGCTTATCCGGCGGGATAACGGGGGCTTTCTTT.

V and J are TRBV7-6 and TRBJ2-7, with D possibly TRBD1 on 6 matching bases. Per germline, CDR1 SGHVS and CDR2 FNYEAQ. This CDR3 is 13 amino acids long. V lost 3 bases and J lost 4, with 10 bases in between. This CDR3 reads CASSFNREYEQYF. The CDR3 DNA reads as TGTGCCAGCAGCTTTAACAGGGAGTACGAGCAGTACTTC.

The CDR3 is CASSLARAPKGNTIYF. Written as DNA, the CDR3 is TGTGCCAGCAGCTTAGCGCGGGCGCCGAAAGGAAACACCATATATTTT. The chain employs TRBV11-1 and TRBJ1-3; D uncertain. CDR1 and CDR2 (germline): SGHAT, FQDESV (reference sequence). The V gene lost 0 bases and the J gene lost 4 bases, with 13 bases spanning the gap. This CDR3 is 16 amino acids long.

CDR3 nucleotide sequence: TGTGCCAGCAGTCCCCACGACGGGGGGCCTAACGAGCAGTACTTC. Protein product: CASSPHDGGPNEQYF. V is TRBV27 and J is TRBJ2-7; possible D gene TRBD2, 7 bases. Trimming removed 5 bases from V and 5 bases from J, with 19 bases in between. CDR3 length: 15 residues. Germline values: CDR1 MNHEY, CDR2 SMNVEV (reference sequence).

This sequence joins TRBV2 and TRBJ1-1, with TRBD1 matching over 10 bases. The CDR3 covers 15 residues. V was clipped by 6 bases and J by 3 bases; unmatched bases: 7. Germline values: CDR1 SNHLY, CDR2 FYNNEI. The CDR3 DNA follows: TGTGCCAGCAGATACGACAGGGGGCTTGACACTGAAGCTTTCTTT. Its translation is CASRYDRGLDTEAFF.

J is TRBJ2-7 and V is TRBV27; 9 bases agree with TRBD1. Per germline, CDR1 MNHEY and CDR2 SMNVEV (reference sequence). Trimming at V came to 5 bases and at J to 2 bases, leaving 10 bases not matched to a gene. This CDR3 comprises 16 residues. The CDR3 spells CASSLVPGQGTYEQYF. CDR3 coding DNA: TGTGCCAGCAGTCTCGTACCGGGACAGGGTACCTACGAGCAGTACTTC.

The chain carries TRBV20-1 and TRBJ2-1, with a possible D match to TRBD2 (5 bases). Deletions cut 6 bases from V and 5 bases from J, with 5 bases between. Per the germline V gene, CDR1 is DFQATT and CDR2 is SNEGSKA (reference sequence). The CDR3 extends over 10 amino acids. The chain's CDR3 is CSAEDNEQFF. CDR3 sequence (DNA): TGCAGTGCGGAGGACAATGAGCAGTTCTTC.

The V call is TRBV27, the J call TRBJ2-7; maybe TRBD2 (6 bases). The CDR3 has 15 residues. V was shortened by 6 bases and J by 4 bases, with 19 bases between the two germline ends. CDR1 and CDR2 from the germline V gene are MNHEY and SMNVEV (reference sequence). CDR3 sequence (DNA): TGTGCCAGCAGGAGACTAGTTACTGAGTTTTACGAGCAGTACTTC. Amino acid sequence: CASRRLVTEFYEQYF.